The 4 T cell receptor beta chains in this list originate from one sample, sequenced in a study of OX40 agonist ivuxolimab in advanced cancers. Repertoires were generated with immunoSEQ multiplex PCR, while TCRdb's copy carries only in-frame clones and drops some. The sample lists about 81,000 clones, approximately 90% seen once, with about 0.52% in the top ten. Source: CD4+ or CD8+ T cells sorted from blood, taken in a trial of the OX40 agonist ivuxolimab. The receptor set was obtained from an adult with an advanced solid tumor such as melanoma, head and neck, liver or kidney cancer.

The gene calls are TRBV28 and TRBJ2-7; D is perhaps TRBD1 or TRBD2 (5 bases each). Germline assignment: CDR1 MDHEN and CDR2 SYDVKM. V was shortened by 5 bases and J by 2 bases, with 13 bases between the two germline ends. This CDR3 spans 14 amino acids. The CDR3 bases are TGTGCCAGCAGTCCCGGGACGGCCACCTACGAGCAGTACTTC. Protein product: CASSPGTATYEQYF.

The rearrangement uses TRBV28 and TRBJ2-5; D gene unclear. CDR3 size: 13 residues. Per the germline V gene, CDR1 is MDHEN and CDR2 is SYDVKM. V shed 3 bases and J shed 2 bases, with 7 bases lying between them. For the CDR3, the DNA is TGTGCCAGCAGTTTGGTGGGACAAGAGACCCAGTACTTC. Translation gives CASSLVGQETQYF.

V is TRBV7-2 and J is TRBJ1-4; no reliable D call. From germline, CDR1 is SGHTA and CDR2 FQGNSA. The CDR3 runs 13 residues. Trimming removed 4 bases from V and 5 bases from J, with 8 bases in between. The CDR3 spells CASSSSPNEKLFF. As DNA, the CDR3 is TGTGCCAGCAGCTCTTCGCCGAATGAAAAACTGTTTTTT.

V is TRBV18 and J is TRBJ1-1; 7 nucleotides match TRBD1. The germline CDR1 and CDR2 sequences are KGHSH and LQKENI. The V gene end was trimmed by 4 bases and the J gene end by 3 bases; junction bases not matched to a gene: 11. This CDR3 region has 16 residues. The CDR3 here is CASSRQQGVHDTEAFF. The CDR3 DNA sequence: TGTGCCAGCTCACGTCAGCAGGGGGTTCATGACACTGAAGCTTTCTTT.